This TCR beta chain was captured in a study of technical replicates of blood from a handful of donors. The data were produced by immunoSEQ multiplex PCR, yet TCRdb's version contains in-frame clones alone and is incomplete. The table includes roughly 45,000 clones, about 90% detected once. This CDR3 has 14 residues. Germline CDR1 reads MNHEY; CDR2 reads SMNVEV (reference sequence). The junction had 5 bases not matched to a gene; V was cut back by 3 bases and J by 4 bases. Sequencing was performed on PBMCs. This sequence originates from a human donor in good health. Some clones in this sample may be carry-over from other donors' samples. The chain combines TRBV27 with TRBJ2-7; 8 bases map to TRBD1. CDR3 sequence (DNA): TGTGCCAGCAGTTTTGGACAGGGTCTTTACGAGCAGTACTTC. Amino acids: CASSFGQGLYEQYF.